Listed here are 18 T cell receptor beta chains from one sample, sequenced in a study of blood T cells in healthy people across ages. A second 7 to 11 cycle PCR used barcoded and J-beta primers. TCRdb fed the 5' RACE reads into MiXCR, producing one record per CDR3 protein. The sample lists 1.8 million or so distinct CDR3 sequences, 35% to 50% occurring once. Material: blood. The receptors here all came from a human donor in good health.

The chain links TRBV20-1 to TRBJ2-5, with 7 bases identical to TRBD1. V shed 3 bases and J 1 base; nucleotides not matched to a gene: 2. The CDR3 contains 13 residues. Germline V lookup: CDR1 DFQATT, CDR2 SNEGSKA (reference sequence). The CDR3 reads CSARDRIQETQYF. CDR3 DNA: TGCAGTGCTAGGGACAGGATCCAAGAGACCCAGTACTTC.

This clonotype was counted between two and nine times. The chain is built from TRBV5-1 and TRBJ2-7; 9 bases agree with TRBD2. The CDR3 contains 16 residues. Per the germline V gene, CDR1 is SGHRS and CDR2 is YFSETQ. Germline trimming cut 6 bases from V and 4 bases from J; bases unmatched to any gene: 14. DNA for the CDR3: TGCGCCAGCACCAACCAGCCTAGCGGGACCGAATACGAGCAGTACTTC. It is translated as CASTNQPSGTEYEQYF.

CDR3 in amino acids: CATSDPKGGDYGYTF. The CDR3 DNA is TGTGCCACCAGTGACCCTAAAGGGGGCGACTATGGCTACACCTTC. The chain has TRBV24-1 and TRBJ1-2; 7 nucleotides agree with TRBD1. V lost 4 bases, J lost 3 bases, and 7 bases stayed unmatched. The length of the CDR3 is 15 residues. Germline CDR1 and CDR2: KGHDR and SFDVKD.

The rearrangement links TRBV11-2 to TRBJ1-2; D may be TRBD1 (5 bases). Trimming left V 4 bases short and J 13 bases short, with 16 bases between. The CDR3 is made up of 12 amino acids. Germline V gene lookup returns CDR1 SGHAT and CDR2 FQNNGV. Written as DNA, the CDR3 is TGTGCCAGCAGCTGGGGGAGACCGCCCTGCACCTTC. It is translated as CASSWGRPPCTF. Based on the CDR3 plus reference TRBV11-2 and TRBJ1-2, the full variable domain is EAGVAQSPRYKIIEKRQSVAFWCNPISGHATLYWYQQILGQGPKLLIQFQNNGVVDDSQLPKDRFSAERLKGVDSTLKIQPAKLEDSAVYLCASSWGRPPCTFGSGTRLTVV.

This chain uses TRBV4-3 with TRBJ2-4, with D possibly called TRBD1 or TRBD2 (6 bases each). The DNA end lines up better with TRBJ2-7; the J call may be wrong. Germline V lookup: CDR1 LGHNA, CDR2 YSLEER. The CDR3 consists of 17 residues. CDR3 residues: CASSQDIREGGAHEQYF. CDR3 in DNA: TGCGCCAGCAGCCAAGATATTCGTGAGGGGGGCGCCCACGAGCAGTACTTC.

The chain recombines TRBV29-1 with TRBJ1-2; no firm D call. V lost 4 bases, J lost 3 bases, and 12 bases lay in between. This CDR3 comprises 13 residues. Germline V CDR1 and CDR2: SQVTM, ANQGSEA. This CDR3 reads CSVVRDGYYGYTF. Written as DNA, the CDR3 is TGCAGCGTTGTAAGAGACGGATACTATGGCTACACCTTC.

V gene TRBV6-5 combines with J gene TRBJ2-1; 9 nucleotides align to TRBD1. Unmatched junction bases numbered 1, after V lost 0 bases and J lost 10 bases. In germline, CDR1 is MNHEY, CDR2 SVGAGI. The CDR3 is made up of 13 amino acids. In nucleotides, the CDR3 is TGTGCCAGCAGTTACTCGGGGACAGGGGAGCAGTTCTTC. It yields the protein CASSYSGTGEQFF.

This clonotype was seen ten or more times. The J gene is TRBJ2-7, the V gene TRBV29-1; TRBD1 agrees at 7 bases. The V and J ends lost 4 bases and 3 bases, in that order; junction bases with no gene match: 9. The CDR3 sequence is 14 residues long. Germline CDR1 reads SQVTM; CDR2 reads ANQGSEA. The CDR3, as DNA: TGCAGCGTTGCGAGCAGGGGGATCTACTACGAGCAGTACTTC. It specifies CSVASRGIYYEQYF.

This clonotype showed up just a few times. The chain couples TRBV20-1 to TRBJ2-3; D is unclear. The germline CDR1 and CDR2 sequences are DFQATT and SNEGSKA (reference sequence). Trimming left V 6 bases short and J 2 bases short, with 21 bases between. The CDR3 runs 16 residues. The CDR3 is CSASDPREQYTDTQYF. The CDR3 DNA sequence: TGCAGTGCAAGCGACCCCCGAGAGCAATACACAGATACGCAGTATTTT.

V usage is TRBV2 and J usage is TRBJ2-5; 10 positions match TRBD2. V lost 8 bases and J lost 4; bases outside the gene matches: 13. The CDR3 totals 16 residues. CDR1 and CDR2 (germline): SNHLY, FYNNEI. The CDR3 nucleotides are TGTGCCAGCCTCCAACAAGCCACTAGCGGGGCAGAGACCCAGTACTTC. Its translation: CASLQQATSGAETQYF.

The chain combines TRBV7-8 with TRBJ2-5; a weak D match, TRBD2 (6 bases). The V gene lost 0 bases and the J gene lost 5 bases, with 10 bases spanning the gap. CDR1 and CDR2 (germline): SGHVS, FQNEAQ. The CDR3 runs to 14 residues. Here the CDR3 DNA reads TGTGCCAGCAGCTTAGCGGCAGGGAGGGAGACCCAGTACTTC. Residues: CASSLAAGRETQYF.

As DNA, the CDR3 is TGCAGTGCTAGATCGCAGACAGCGAACTCCTACAATGAGCAGTTCTTC. It yields the protein CSARSQTANSYNEQFF. The genes are TRBV20-1 and TRBJ2-1, with D perhaps matching TRBD1 (5 bases). The CDR3 has 16 amino acids. V lost 2 bases, J lost 0 bases, and 14 bases lay in between. Germline CDR1 and CDR2: DFQATT and SNEGSKA (reference sequence).

As regards this clonotype: Because it lacks the conserved phenylalanine or tryptophan at the end, this CDR3 is likely a read error. V and J are TRBV4-2 and TRBJ2-6, with D perhaps matching TRBD1 (5 bases). Per germline, CDR1 LGHNA and CDR2 YNFKEQ. The CDR3 totals 19 residues. V dropped 1 base and J dropped 0 bases, with 16 bases sitting between them. The CDR3 DNA is TGTGCCAGCAGCCAAGCCTCAGGGTTGTGGAACTCTGGGGCCAACGTCCTGACTTCC. This codes for CASSQASGLWNSGANVLTS.

J is TRBJ1-4 and V is TRBV21-1. TRBV21-1 is a pseudogene locus. The CDR3 sequence is 15 residues long. In DNA form, the CDR3 reads TGTGCCAGCAGCAAAGAAACAGCAACTAATGAAAAACTGTTTTTT. This gives the protein CASSKETATNEKLFF.

This chain links TRBV29-1 with TRBJ2-7, with 9 bases matching TRBD1. The CDR3 sequence is 13 residues long. In germline, CDR1 is SQVTM, CDR2 ANQGSEA. V shed 6 bases, J shed 2 bases, and the junction held 5 bases outside the gene matches. The CDR3 sequence: CSVAQGAAYEQYF. CDR3 nucleotide sequence: TGCAGCGTGGCACAGGGGGCGGCCTACGAGCAGTACTTC.

The sample holds many counts of this clonotype. This sequence joins TRBV6-2 or TRBV6-3 and TRBJ2-7, with 7 bases aligning to TRBD1. This CDR3 has 12 amino acids. Trimming at V came to 7 bases and at J to 3 bases, leaving 3 bases not matched to a gene. CDR1 is MNHEY, CDR2 SVGEGT, per germline. CDR3 amino acids: CASTRDSYEQYF. DNA for the CDR3: TGTGCCAGCACGAGGGACAGCTACGAGCAGTACTTC.

With respect to this clonotype: The junction differs from germline at one of its ends, possibly a read error. The chain links TRBV20-1 to TRBJ2-1; 10 nucleotides align to TRBD2. The CDR3 is 13 amino acids. Germline-derived CDR1 and CDR2 are DFQATT and SNEGSKA (reference sequence). This chain's CDR3 is CSAGLADINQQFF. As DNA, the CDR3 is TGCAGTGCTGGACTAGCGGATATCAATCAGCAGTTCTTC.

This chain joins TRBV5-1 and TRBJ1-4, with D perhaps TRBD1 (5 bases). The CDR3 runs 15 residues. Per germline, CDR1 SGHRS and CDR2 YFSETQ. The V end was cut by 0 bases, the J end by 8 bases, with 14 bases between. The CDR3 DNA sequence: TGCGCCAGCAGCTTGGACCGGCAGGAGGGGGAAAAACTGTTTTTT. Its protein product is CASSLDRQEGEKLFF.